This record concerns one T cell receptor beta chain sequence. Its antigen is unknown. Base qualities are missing; no much larger clone stands one base away. No treatment had been received by any patient before thyroid surgery. Using T-cell receptor beta sequencing, the study looked back at clinical samples from patients collected from about 2011 to 2018. The source of the sample is a study of metastatic and nonmetastatic thyroid tumors (dated by TCRdb to the early 2020s). In the study overall: For patients with malignant and with benign thyroid disease, the researchers compared repertoires between peripheral blood samples and tumor or nodule tissue samples. The full study reports these points: In both blood and tumor samples, TCR beta diversity was reported to be significantly higher in malignant tumors than in benign nodules.

The CDR3 sequence holds 15 residues, the cysteine and phenylalanine included. The CDR3 DNA has 45 bases and is translated from base 1. In the germline V gene, CDR1 corresponds to SGHDT and CDR2 to YYEEEE. The V end loses 3 bases and the J end loses 4 bases, and a stretch of 17 bases separates them. Receptors were amplified or captured by PCR. TCRdb shows the sequencer as Illumina HiSeq 4000. High-throughput sequencing was used to profile the TCR beta-chain CDR3 region of each patient. Regarding the original processing steps: Drawing on CDR3 differences between clinicopathological groups, the researchers built a classifier meant to tell apart patients with distant-metastatic papillary thyroid cancer. The Shannon index was used to measure repertoire diversity, and the Morisita-Horn index was used to measure how similar tumor and blood repertoires were. The public reads were run again by TCRdb, first through fastp at Q25 and then through MiXCR, and only productive beta chains were kept. Here the V and J calls rest on TCRdb's processing, not on the authors' analysis. The sample profile shows 26,000 or so clones; about 15% of them were found once. The top ten clones comprise about 6% of the sample.

Sequencing was done on a sample of blood. Recombination connected TRBV5-6 to TRBJ2-7; the D gene is not confidently resolved. The sequence derives from a male donor with papillary thyroid cancer or a benign thyroid nodule (not recorded which). Some clones in this sample may be carry-over from other donors' samples. DNA sequence: TGTGCCAGCAGCTCGGCTGGTTCCGTCTGGTACGAGCAGTACTTC. The resulting protein is CASSSAGSVWYEQYF.